This entry features one TCR beta chain sequence. This CDR3 is built from 14 residues. The germline V gene encodes CDR1 SGHRS and CDR2 YFSETQ. These data come from a study of T cells expressing NK-cell markers. Study information: Underlying the TCR beta repertoires were sorted CD3+CD56+NKG2C+, CD3+CD56+NKG2C- and CD3+CD56-NKG2C+ T cells.

In generating TCR beta cDNA, 5'RACE template switching with UMIs was used. With the 5' RACE reads reprocessed, TCRdb shows one record per CDR3 protein and no DNA. Its table lists about 430,000 distinct CDR3 sequences. The source is a woman in her fifties or sixties in good health. The chain recombines TRBV5-1 with TRBJ2-2; TCRdb outputs TRBD2, but without DNA this stays unchecked. Sequenced input: blood T cells: a sorted CD56 or NKG2C T cell subset, CD4+ or CD8+ T cells, or bulk PBMC T cells (not recorded which). The CDR3 here is CASSLLVQTGELFF.